The 2 T cell receptor beta chains in this list originate from one sample, sequenced in a study of CD8 T cells in Susac syndrome. Roughly 0.45 to 1 ug RNA was reverse transcribed with random hexamers. TCRdb analysed the immunoSEQ multiplex PCR reads with MiXCR anew, one entry per CDR3 protein. The data show some 180,000 distinct CDR3 sequences, roughly 94% seen once. What was sequenced was CD4+ T cells from PBMCs. Every receptor here comes from a human donor with Susac syndrome.

The rearrangement uses TRBV7-2 and TRBJ2-3; TRBD1 is a possible D gene (6 bases). V was cut by 4 bases and J by 6 bases, with 14 bases left in between. From germline, CDR1 is SGHTA and CDR2 FQGNSA. The CDR3 has 14 amino acids. This CDR3 is CASSSDRRWDTQYF. The CDR3 DNA follows: TGTGCCAGCAGCTCTGACAGGCGGTGGGATACGCAGTATTTT.

The chain couples TRBV30 to TRBJ2-3; D possibly corresponds to TRBD2 (6 bases). Germline V gives CDR1 GTSNPN, CDR2 SVGIG (reference sequence). The length of the CDR3 is 14 residues. V was shortened by 4 bases and J by 6 bases, with 17 bases between the two germline ends. The CDR3, as DNA: TGTGCCTGGAATCGCGGGTCTGGGAGGGATACGCAGTATTTT. It encodes CAWNRGSGRDTQYF. Filled out from reference TRBV30 and TRBJ2-3, the complete variable domain reads SQTIHQWPATLVQPVGSPLSLECTVEGTSNPNLYWYRQAAGRGLQLLFYSVGIGQISSEVPQNLSASRPQDRQFILSSKKLLLSDSGFYLCAWNRGSGRDTQYFGPGTRLTVL.